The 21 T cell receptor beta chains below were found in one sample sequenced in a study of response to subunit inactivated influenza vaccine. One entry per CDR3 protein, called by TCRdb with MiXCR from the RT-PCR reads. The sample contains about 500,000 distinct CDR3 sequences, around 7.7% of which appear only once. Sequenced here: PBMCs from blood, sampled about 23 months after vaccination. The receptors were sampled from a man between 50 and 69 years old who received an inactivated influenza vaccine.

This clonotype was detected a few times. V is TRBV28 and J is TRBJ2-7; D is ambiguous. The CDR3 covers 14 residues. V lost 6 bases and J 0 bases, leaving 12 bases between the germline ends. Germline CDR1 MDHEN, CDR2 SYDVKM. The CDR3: CASRRPPSSYEQYF. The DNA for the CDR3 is TGTGCCAGCAGGCGACCCCCTTCCTCCTACGAGCAGTACTTC.

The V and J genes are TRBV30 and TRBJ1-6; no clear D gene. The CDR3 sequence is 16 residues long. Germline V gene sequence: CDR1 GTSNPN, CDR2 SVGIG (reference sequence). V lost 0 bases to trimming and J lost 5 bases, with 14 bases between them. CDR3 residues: CAWSVRGRVNNSPLHF. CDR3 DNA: TGTGCCTGGAGTGTACGTGGAAGGGTTAATAATTCACCCCTCCACTTT.

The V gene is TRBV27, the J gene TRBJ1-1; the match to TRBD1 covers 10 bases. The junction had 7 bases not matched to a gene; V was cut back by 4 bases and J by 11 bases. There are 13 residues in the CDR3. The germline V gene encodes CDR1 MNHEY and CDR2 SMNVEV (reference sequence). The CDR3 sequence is CASSSTGGWRAFF. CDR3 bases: TGTGCCAGCAGTTCGACAGGGGGCTGGCGCGCTTTCTTT.

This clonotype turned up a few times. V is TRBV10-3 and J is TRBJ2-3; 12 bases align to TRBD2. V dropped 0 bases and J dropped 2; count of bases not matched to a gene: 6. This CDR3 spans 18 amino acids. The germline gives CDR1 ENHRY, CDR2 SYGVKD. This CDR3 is CAISESKLAGGNTDTQYF. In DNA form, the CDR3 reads TGTGCCATCAGTGAGTCGAAACTAGCGGGGGGAAACACAGATACGCAGTATTTT.

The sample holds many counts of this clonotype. CDR3 sequence (DNA): TGTGCCAGCAGCGTAGGAGGCGGCCCCTACGAGCAGTACTTC. Translation gives CASSVGGGPYEQYF. This chain joins TRBV9 and TRBJ2-7, with D hard to call. Trimming took off 0 bases at V and 2 bases at J, with 9 bases between the two ends. The germline V gene encodes CDR1 SGDLS and CDR2 YYNGEE. The CDR3 runs 14 residues.

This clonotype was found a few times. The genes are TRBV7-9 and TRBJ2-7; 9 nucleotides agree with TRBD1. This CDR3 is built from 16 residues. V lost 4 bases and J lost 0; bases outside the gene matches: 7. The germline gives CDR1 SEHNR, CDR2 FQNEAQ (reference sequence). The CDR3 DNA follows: TGTGCCAGCAGCTGGCCACAGGGGGCCCACTCCTACGAGCAGTACTTC. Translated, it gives CASSWPQGAHSYEQYF.

Here the CDR3 reads CASSKTGGAYEQYF. The CDR3 region has the DNA TGTGCCAGCAGCAAGACAGGGGGCGCGTACGAGCAGTACTTC. V usage is TRBV6-1 and J usage is TRBJ2-7; the match to TRBD1 covers 10 bases. The CDR3 spans 14 residues. Germline V gene sequence: CDR1 MNHNS, CDR2 SASEGT. The V gene end was trimmed by 6 bases and the J gene end by 4 bases; junction bases not matched to a gene: 6.

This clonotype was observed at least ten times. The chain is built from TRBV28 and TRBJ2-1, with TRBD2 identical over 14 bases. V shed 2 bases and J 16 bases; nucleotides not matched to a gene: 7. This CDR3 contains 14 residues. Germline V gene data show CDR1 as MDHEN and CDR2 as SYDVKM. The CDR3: CASSLETSGRAPFF. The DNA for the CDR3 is TGTGCCAGCAGTTTAGAGACTAGCGGGAGGGCCCCCTTCTTC.

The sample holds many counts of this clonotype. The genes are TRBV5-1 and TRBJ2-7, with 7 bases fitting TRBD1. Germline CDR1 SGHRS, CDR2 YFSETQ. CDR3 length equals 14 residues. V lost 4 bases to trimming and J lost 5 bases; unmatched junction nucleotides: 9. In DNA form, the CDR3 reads TGCGCCAGCAGCACCGGGACAGTACCCCACGAGCAGTACTTC. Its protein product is CASSTGTVPHEQYF.

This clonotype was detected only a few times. The CDR3 DNA is TGCAGCGTGGGGACCCTGGGGGAAAAACTGTTTTTT. Translating gives CSVGTLGEKLFF. The chain is built from TRBV29-1 and TRBJ1-4; D possibly corresponds to TRBD1 (5 bases). There are 12 residues in the CDR3. The germline V gene encodes CDR1 SQVTM and CDR2 ANQGSEA. V was clipped by 6 bases and J by 8 bases, with 13 bases between them.

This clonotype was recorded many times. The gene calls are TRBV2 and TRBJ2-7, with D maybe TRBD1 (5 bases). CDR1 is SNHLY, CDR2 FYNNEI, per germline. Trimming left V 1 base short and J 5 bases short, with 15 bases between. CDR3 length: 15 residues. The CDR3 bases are TGTGCCAGCAGTGAAGACCCAGGGTTGTCCCACGAGCAGTACTTC. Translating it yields CASSEDPGLSHEQYF.

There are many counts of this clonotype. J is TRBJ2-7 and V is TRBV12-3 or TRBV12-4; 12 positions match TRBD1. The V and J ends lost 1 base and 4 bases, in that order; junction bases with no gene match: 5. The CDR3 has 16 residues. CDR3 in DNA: TGTGCCAGCAGTTTAGTCCAGGGACAGGGGGCTTACGAGCAGTACTTC. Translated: CASSLVQGQGAYEQYF.

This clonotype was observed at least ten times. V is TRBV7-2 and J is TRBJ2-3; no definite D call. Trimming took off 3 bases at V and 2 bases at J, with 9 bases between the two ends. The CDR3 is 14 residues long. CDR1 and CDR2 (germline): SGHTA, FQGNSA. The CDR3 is CASSLGSHTDTQYF. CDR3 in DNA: TGTGCCAGCAGCTTGGGCAGCCACACAGATACGCAGTATTTT.

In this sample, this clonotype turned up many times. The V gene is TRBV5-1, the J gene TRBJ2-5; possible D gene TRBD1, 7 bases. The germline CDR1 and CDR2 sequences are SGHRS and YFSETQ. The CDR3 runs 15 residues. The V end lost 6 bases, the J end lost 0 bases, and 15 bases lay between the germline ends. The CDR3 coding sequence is TGCGCCAGCACTTCAGGGGGGCCGTACCAAGAGACCCAGTACTTC. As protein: CASTSGGPYQETQYF.

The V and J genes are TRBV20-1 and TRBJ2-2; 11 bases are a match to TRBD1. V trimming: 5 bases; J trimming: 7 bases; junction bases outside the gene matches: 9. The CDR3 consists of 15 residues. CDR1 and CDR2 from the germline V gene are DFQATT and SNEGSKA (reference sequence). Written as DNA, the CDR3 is TGCAGTGCTCTTTACGGACAGGGGGCAGGCGGGGAGCTGTTTTTT. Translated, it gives CSALYGQGAGGELFF.

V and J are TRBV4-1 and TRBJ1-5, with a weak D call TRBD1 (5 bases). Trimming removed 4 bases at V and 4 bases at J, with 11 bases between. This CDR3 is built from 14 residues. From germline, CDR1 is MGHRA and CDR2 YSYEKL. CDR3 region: CASSRQGDNQPQHF. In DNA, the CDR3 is TGCGCCAGCAGCCGCCAGGGAGATAATCAGCCCCAGCATTTT.

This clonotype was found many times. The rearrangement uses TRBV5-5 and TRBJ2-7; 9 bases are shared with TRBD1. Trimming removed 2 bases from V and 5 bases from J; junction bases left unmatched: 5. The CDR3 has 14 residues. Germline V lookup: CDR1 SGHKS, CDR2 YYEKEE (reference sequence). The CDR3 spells CASSFRTGEHEQYF. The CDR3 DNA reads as TGTGCCAGCAGCTTCCGGACAGGGGAACACGAGCAGTACTTC.

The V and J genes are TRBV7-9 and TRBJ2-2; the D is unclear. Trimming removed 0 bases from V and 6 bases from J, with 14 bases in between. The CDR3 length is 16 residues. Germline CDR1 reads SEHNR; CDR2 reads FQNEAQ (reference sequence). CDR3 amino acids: CASSLALGTTAGELFF. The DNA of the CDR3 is TGTGCCAGCAGCTTAGCTCTGGGAACTACGGCCGGGGAGCTGTTTTTT.

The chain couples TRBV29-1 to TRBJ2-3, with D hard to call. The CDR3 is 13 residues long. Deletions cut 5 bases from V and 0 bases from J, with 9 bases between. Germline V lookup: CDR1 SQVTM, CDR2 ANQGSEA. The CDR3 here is CSVLTFSTDTQYF. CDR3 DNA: TGCAGCGTTCTCACTTTTAGCACAGATACGCAGTATTTT.

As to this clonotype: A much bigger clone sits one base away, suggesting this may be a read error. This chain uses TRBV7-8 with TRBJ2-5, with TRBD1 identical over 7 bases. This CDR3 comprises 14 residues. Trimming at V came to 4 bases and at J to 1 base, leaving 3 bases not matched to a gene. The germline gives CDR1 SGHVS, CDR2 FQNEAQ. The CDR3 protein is CASSSRDSQETQYF. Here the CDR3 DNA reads TGTGCCAGCAGCTCCCGGGACAGCCAAGAGACCCAGTACTTC.

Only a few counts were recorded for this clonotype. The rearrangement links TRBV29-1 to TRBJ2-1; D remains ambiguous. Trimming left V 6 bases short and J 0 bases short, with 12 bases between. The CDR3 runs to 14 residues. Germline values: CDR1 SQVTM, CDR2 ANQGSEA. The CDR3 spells CSVARHGSYNEQFF. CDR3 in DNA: TGCAGCGTGGCACGACACGGCTCCTACAATGAGCAGTTCTTC.